These T cell receptor beta chains were read from a single sample in a study of T-cell reconstitution after alpha-beta-depleted transplantation in children. TCRdb re-derived calls from the PCR reads in MiXCR, one entry per CDR3 protein. The sample contains about 980,000 distinct CDR3 sequences, about 31% of which appear only once. This specimen was PBMCs, mostly from graft donor cells, taken 360 days after TCRalphabeta/CD19-depleted stem cell transplant. The receptors originated from a boy in the first two years of life who had a stem cell transplant for SCID, so the T cells may come from the graft donor. Both conserved end residues are trimmed from each CDR3. Where a row states a size, it is once, few, many or the class of an expanded clone; other rows omit it.

J gene: TRBJ2-3; clone size: NA; V gene: TRBV18; CDR3 protein: ASSPPRRDGTDTQY
J gene: TRBJ1-2; clone size: once; V gene: TRBV7-8; CDR3 protein: ASSLRQTHGYT
J gene: TRBJ2-3; clone size: few; V gene: TRBV7-2; CDR3 protein: ASSLVNTQY
J gene: TRBJ2-6; clone size: few; V gene: TRBV5-5; CDR3 protein: ASSAQGQGFGGANVLT
J gene: TRBJ2-7; clone size: many; V gene: TRBV7-2; CDR3 protein: ASSLSGALYEQY
J gene: TRBJ2-1; clone size: few; V gene: TRBV20-1; CDR3 protein: SARPGPPWDEQF
J gene: TRBJ2-2; clone size: NA; V gene: TRBV12-3/TRBV12-4; CDR3 protein: ASSLRARGNTGELF
J gene: TRBJ1-1; clone size: NA; V gene: TRBV12-3/TRBV12-4; CDR3 protein: ASSSGTEYTEAF
J gene: TRBJ2-7; clone size: NA; V gene: TRBV29-1; CDR3 protein: SVARDRVDEQY
J gene: TRBJ2-2; clone size: NA; V gene: TRBV6-1; CDR3 protein: ASTPSGTGELF
J gene: TRBJ1-1; clone size: NA; V gene: TRBV5-1; CDR3 protein: ASSSKGARTEAF
J gene: TRBJ2-7; clone size: few; V gene: TRBV7-9; CDR3 protein: ASSPYFDLYEQY
J gene: TRBJ2-1; clone size: NA; V gene: TRBV4-2; CDR3 protein: ASSLPGQGTYNEQF
J gene: TRBJ1-1; clone size: few; V gene: TRBV7-2; CDR3 protein: ASSFDGTVRIEAF
J gene: TRBJ2-5; clone size: NA; V gene: TRBV12-3/TRBV12-4; CDR3 protein: ASSYGAAGSGETQY
J gene: TRBJ2-2; clone size: few; V gene: TRBV7-6; CDR3 protein: ASSPSGADTGELF
J gene: TRBJ2-1; clone size: few; V gene: TRBV5-5; CDR3 protein: ASSPISGRSYNEQF
J gene: TRBJ2-7; clone size: NA; V gene: TRBV30; CDR3 protein: AGRRQGKDEQY
J gene: TRBJ1-1; clone size: NA; V gene: TRBV28; CDR3 protein: ASSPGLEVTEAF
J gene: TRBJ1-1; clone size: NA; V gene: TRBV20-1; CDR3 protein: SARQGQGNTEAF
J gene: TRBJ2-1; clone size: few; V gene: TRBV12-3/TRBV12-4; CDR3 protein: ATSGGRDEQF
J gene: TRBJ2-1; clone size: few; V gene: TRBV20-1; CDR3 protein: SARAGGSSSYNEQF
J gene: TRBJ1-1; clone size: NA; V gene: TRBV2; CDR3 protein: ASTRLNTEAF
J gene: TRBJ2-1; clone size: NA; V gene: TRBV6-5; CDR3 protein: ASSYSPGGLAGVYNEQF
J gene: TRBJ1-1; clone size: few; V gene: TRBV7-8; CDR3 protein: ASSLDRVQTEAF
J gene: TRBJ1-2; clone size: NA; V gene: TRBV7-9; CDR3 protein: ASSLASGRHGGYT
J gene: TRBJ2-7; clone size: NA; V gene: TRBV2; CDR3 protein: ASRDTFYEQY
J gene: TRBJ1-6; clone size: NA; V gene: TRBV20-1; CDR3 protein: SVRRDRVKLYDNSPLH
J gene: TRBJ2-7; clone size: few; V gene: TRBV29-1; CDR3 protein: SVADGSGYKVY